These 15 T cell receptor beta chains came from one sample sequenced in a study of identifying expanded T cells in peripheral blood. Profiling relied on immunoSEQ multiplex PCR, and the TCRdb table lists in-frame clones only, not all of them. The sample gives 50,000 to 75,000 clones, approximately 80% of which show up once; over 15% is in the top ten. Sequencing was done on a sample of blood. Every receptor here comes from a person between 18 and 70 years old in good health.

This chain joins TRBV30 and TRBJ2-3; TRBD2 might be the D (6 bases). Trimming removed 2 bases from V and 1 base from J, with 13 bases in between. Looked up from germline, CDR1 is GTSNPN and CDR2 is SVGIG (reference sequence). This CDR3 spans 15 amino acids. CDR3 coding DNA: TGTGCCTGGAGTCCCCCACTAGCAGGCACAGATACGCAGTATTTT. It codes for CAWSPPLAGTDTQYF.

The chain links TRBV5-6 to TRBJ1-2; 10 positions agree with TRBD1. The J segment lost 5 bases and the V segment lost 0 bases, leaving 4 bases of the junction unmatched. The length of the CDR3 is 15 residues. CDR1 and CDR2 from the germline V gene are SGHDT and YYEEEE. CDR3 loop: CASSLGDRGAYGYTF. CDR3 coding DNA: TGTGCCAGCAGCTTGGGGGACAGGGGTGCGTATGGCTACACCTTC.

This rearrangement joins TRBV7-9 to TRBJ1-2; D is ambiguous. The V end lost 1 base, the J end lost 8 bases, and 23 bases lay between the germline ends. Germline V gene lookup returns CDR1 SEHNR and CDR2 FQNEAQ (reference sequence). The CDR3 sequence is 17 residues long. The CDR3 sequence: CASSLGSVSRSHGGYTF. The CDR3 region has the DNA TGTGCCAGCAGCTTAGGGTCGGTCTCGCGCAGCCATGGGGGCTACACCTTC. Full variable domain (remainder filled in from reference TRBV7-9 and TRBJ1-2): DTGVSQNPRHKITKRGQNVTFRCDPISEHNRLYWYRQTLGQGPEFLTYFQNEAQLEKSRLLSDRFSAERPKGSFSTLEIQRTEQGDSAMYLCASSLGSVSRSHGGYTFGSGTRLTVV.

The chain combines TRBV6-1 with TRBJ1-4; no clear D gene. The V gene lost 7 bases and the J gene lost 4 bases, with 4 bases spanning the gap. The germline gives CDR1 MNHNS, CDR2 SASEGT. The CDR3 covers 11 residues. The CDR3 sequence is CASTDNEKLFF. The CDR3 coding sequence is TGTGCCAGCACAGATAATGAAAAACTGTTTTTT.

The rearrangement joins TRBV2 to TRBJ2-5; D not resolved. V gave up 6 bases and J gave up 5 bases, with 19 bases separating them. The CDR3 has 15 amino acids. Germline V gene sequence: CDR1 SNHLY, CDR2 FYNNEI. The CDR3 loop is CASRPDPEPRETQYF. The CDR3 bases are TGTGCCAGCAGACCGGACCCTGAACCGAGGGAGACCCAGTACTTC.

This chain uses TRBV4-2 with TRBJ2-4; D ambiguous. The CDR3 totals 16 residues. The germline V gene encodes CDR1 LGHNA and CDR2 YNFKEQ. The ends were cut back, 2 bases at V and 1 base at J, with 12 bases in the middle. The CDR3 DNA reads TGTGCCAGCAGCCAAACTACAAATAGGGCCAAAAACATTCAGTACTTC. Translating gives CASSQTTNRAKNIQYF.

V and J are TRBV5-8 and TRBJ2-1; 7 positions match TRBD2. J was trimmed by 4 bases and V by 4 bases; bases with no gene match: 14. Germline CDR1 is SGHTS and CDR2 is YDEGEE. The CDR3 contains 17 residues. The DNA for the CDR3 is TGTGCCAGCAGCGGCGAGCGCTCTAGCGGCCTATACAATGAGCAGTTCTTC. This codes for CASSGERSSGLYNEQFF.

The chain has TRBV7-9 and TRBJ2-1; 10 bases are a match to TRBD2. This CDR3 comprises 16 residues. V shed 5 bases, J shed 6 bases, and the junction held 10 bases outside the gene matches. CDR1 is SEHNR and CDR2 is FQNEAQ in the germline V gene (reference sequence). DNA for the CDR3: TGTGCCAGCAGCCGTACAGGACTAGCGGCAGGCAATGAGCAGTTCTTC. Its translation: CASSRTGLAAGNEQFF.

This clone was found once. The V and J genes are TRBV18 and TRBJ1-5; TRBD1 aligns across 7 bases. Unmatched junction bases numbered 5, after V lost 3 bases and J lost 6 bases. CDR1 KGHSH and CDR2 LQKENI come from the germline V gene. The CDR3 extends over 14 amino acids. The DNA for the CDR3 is TGTGCCAGCTCACCCCCGACAGGGAGTCAGCCCCAGCATTTT. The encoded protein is CASSPPTGSQPQHF.

The CDR3 sequence: CASSPTGYEQYF. CDR3 nucleotide sequence: TGTGCCAGCAGCCCTACAGGGTACGAGCAGTACTTC. The V call is TRBV14, the J call TRBJ2-7, with a possible D match to TRBD1 (6 bases). Germline CDR1 SGHDN, CDR2 FVKESK. V was cut by 4 bases and J by 4 bases, with 8 bases left in between. The CDR3 totals 12 residues.

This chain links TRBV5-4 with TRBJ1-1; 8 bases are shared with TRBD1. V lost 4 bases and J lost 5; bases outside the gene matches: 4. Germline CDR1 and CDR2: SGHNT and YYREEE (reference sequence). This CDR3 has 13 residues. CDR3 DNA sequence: TGTGCCAGCAGCGACGACAGGGGAACTGAAGCTTTCTTT. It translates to CASSDDRGTEAFF.

CDR3 nucleotides: TGTGCCAGCAGCATCTCTCCGGGACAGTCCTACGAGCAGTACTTC. Translated, it gives CASSISPGQSYEQYF. J is TRBJ2-7 and V is TRBV11-3; the match to TRBD1 covers 7 bases. J lost 1 base, V lost 5 bases, and 8 bases had no gene match. Germline V gives CDR1 SGHNT, CDR2 YENEEA. The CDR3 sequence is 15 residues long.

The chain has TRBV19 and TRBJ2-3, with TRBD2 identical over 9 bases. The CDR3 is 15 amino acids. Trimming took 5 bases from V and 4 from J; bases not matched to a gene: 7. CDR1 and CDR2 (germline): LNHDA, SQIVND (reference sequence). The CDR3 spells CASSVAGAGADTQYF. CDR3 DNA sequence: TGTGCCAGTAGTGTAGCGGGAGCCGGGGCAGATACGCAGTATTTT.

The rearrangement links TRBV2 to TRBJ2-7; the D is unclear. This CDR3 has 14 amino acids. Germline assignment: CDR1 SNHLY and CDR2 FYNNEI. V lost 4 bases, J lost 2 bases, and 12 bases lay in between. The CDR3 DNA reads TGTGCCAGCAGTGTGGTTAGTTTCACCTACGAGCAGTACTTC. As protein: CASSVVSFTYEQYF.

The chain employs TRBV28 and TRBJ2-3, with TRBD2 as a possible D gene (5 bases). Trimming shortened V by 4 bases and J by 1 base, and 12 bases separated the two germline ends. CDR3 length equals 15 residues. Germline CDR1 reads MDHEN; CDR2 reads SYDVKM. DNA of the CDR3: TGTGCCAGCAGTTCGAGGGAAAGGGGCACAGATACGCAGTATTTT. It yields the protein CASSSRERGTDTQYF.